This T cell receptor beta chain was found in a study of response to subunit inactivated influenza vaccine (dated by TCRdb to 2017 to 2018). With respect to the entire study: Deep quantitative profiling of the T cell receptor repertoire was used in the study to follow responses to a trivalent subunit inactivated influenza vaccine.

In light of the paper, this sample's time point label describes: around 47 days after influenza vaccine administration. This clonotype was found a few times. Its antigen remains unidentified. It has no much larger one-base neighbor in the sample; base qualities were not kept. Paper-wide results and their limitations: It was suggested by the authors that each seasonal influenza vaccination may recruit only a limited number of new T cells.

The method behind the library was RT-PCR. Instrument used: Illumina HiSeq 2500. The raw public data were reprocessed by TCRdb itself: fastp quality trimming at Q25, MiXCR clonotype calling, in-frame beta chains only. Each CDR3 protein appears once, grouped with its most common genes and DNA. The sample table contains over 150,000 distinct CDR3 sequences; only one count was recorded for approximately 10% of them. The ten largest clonotypes hold around 12% of the sample. V is reduced by 3 bases and J by 1 base, leaving a spacing of 3 bases between them. Reading from cysteine to phenylalanine, the CDR3 counts 12 amino acids. The read is trimmed to its CDR3 DNA, 36 bases read in frame from base 1. CDR1 and CDR2, per the germline V gene, are MDHEN and SYDVKM.

This TCR was recovered from a man aged 50-60 years who received an inactivated influenza vaccine. Donor details come from another sample of the same person, matched by shared clones. The rearranged chain carries TRBV28 and TRBJ1-1, with the identity of the D gene unclear. The material was non-naive T cells sorted from PBMCs, obtained roughly 45 days after vaccination. What this sample's cell subset or site label stands for: memory T cell fraction. The CDR3 is CASSFQNTEAFF. DNA sequence: TGTGCCAGCAGTTTTCAGAACACTGAAGCTTTCTTT.